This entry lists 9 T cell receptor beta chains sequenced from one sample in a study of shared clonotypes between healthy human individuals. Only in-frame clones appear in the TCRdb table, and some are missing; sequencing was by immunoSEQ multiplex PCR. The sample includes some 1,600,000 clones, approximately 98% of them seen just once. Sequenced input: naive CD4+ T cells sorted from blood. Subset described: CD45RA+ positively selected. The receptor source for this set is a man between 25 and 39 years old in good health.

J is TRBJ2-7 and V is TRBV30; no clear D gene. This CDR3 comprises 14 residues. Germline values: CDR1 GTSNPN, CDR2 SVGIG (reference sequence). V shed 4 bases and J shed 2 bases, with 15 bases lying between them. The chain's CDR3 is CAWTPTPSPYEQYF. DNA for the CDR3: TGTGCCTGGACTCCGACTCCATCTCCCTACGAGCAGTACTTC.

The CDR3 spells CASSQDRVDTQYF. The CDR3 coding sequence is TGTGCCAGCAGCCAAGACAGGGTAGATACGCAGTATTTT. The chain links TRBV7-9 to TRBJ2-3, with TRBD1 matching 7 bases. CDR3 length: 13 amino acids. CDR1 and CDR2 from the germline V gene are SEHNR and FQNEAQ (reference sequence). V was clipped by 5 bases and J by 5 bases; unmatched bases: 4.

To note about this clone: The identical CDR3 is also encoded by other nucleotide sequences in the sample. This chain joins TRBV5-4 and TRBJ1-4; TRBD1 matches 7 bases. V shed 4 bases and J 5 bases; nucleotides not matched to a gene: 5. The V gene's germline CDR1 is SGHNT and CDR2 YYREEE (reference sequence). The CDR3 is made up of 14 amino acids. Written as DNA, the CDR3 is TGTGCCAGCAGCCGTGACAGGGTCAATGAAAAACTGTTTTTT. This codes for CASSRDRVNEKLFF. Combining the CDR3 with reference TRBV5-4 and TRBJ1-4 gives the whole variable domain ETGVTQSPTHLIKTRGQQVTLRCSSQSGHNTVSWYQQALGQGPQFIFQYYREEENGRGNFPPRFSGLQFPNYSSELNVNALELDDSALYLCASSRDRVNEKLFFGSGTQLSVL.

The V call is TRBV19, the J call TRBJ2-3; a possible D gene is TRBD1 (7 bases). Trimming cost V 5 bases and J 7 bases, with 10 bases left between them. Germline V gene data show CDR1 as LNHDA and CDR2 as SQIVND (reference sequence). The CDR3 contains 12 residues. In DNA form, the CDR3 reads TGTGCCAGTAGTCAGGGGGGTTATACGCAGTATTTT. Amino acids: CASSQGGYTQYF.

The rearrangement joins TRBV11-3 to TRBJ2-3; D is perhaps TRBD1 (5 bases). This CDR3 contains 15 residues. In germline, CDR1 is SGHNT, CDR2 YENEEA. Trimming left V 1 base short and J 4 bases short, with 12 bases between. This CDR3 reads CASSLGQGLPDTQYF. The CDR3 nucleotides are TGTGCCAGCAGCTTAGGGCAGGGTTTACCAGATACGCAGTATTTT.

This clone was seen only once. DNA of the CDR3: TGTGCCAGCGAGGAGGGGGCTGAAGCTTTCTTT. It translates to CASEEGAEAFF. This chain connects TRBV18 to TRBJ1-1; D might be TRBD1 (6 bases). Germline CDR1 is KGHSH and CDR2 is LQKENI. V lost 8 bases and J 6 bases, leaving 10 bases between the germline ends. The CDR3 is 11 residues long.

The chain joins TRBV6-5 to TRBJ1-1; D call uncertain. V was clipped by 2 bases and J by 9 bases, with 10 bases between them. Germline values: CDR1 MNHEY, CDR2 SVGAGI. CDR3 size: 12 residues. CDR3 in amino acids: CASSYGDSKAFF. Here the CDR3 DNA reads TGTGCCAGCAGTTACGGCGATTCCAAAGCTTTCTTT.

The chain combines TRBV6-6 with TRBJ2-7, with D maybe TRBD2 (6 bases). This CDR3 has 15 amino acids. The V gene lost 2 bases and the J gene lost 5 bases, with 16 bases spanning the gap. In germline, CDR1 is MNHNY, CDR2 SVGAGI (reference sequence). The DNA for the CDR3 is TGTGCCAGCAGTTACGCCCCGGGACTTCTCGACGAGCAGTACTTC. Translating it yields CASSYAPGLLDEQYF.

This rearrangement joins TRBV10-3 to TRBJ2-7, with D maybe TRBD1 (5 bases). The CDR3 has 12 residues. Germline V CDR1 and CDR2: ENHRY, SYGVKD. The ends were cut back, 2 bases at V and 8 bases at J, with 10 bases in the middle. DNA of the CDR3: TGTGCCATCAGTGAGCCAAGGGGCCAGCAGTACTTC. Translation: CAISEPRGQQYF.